This T cell receptor (beta chain) was sequenced during a study of breast tumors, draining lymph nodes, adjacent tissues. Study results and caveats: Data fit most tumor T cells coming from lymph node, expanding in tumor.

MiXCR, applied by TCRdb to the multiplex PCR reads, yields one record per CDR3 protein. The data contain around 70,000 distinct CDR3 sequences, approximately 47% of them singletons. CDR3 length: 15 residues. Germline values: CDR1 SGHKS, CDR2 YYEKEE (reference sequence). The table lists this clonotype with a few counts. The target antigen is unknown. A much more abundant neighbour one base away suggests this may be a read error. The material sequenced was breast tumor tissue. The chain is built from TRBV5-5 and TRBJ1-3, with D tentatively TRBD1 (5 bases). This clonotype was sampled from a female donor with breast cancer. Some clones in this sample may be carry-over from other donors' samples. DNA of the CDR3: TGTGCCAGCAGTTTATATCGGGGGAACGGAAACATCATATATTTT. This sequence encodes CASSLYRGNGNIIYF.